This T cell receptor (beta chain) was retrieved from a study of T cells in Graves' hyperthyroidism and ophthalmopathy. Used for diagnoses were clinical symptoms, serum thyroxine and TRAb, thyroid ultrasound and orbital computed tomography. Germline assignment: CDR1 SGDLS and CDR2 YYNGEE. There are 15 residues in the CDR3. With 0 bases removed from V and 4 bases from J, the gap between germline ends came to 12 bases. Regions amplified from RNA transcripts were the TCR beta CDR3 regions. The HTBI primer set served for first-round RT-PCR of the TCR CDR3. TCRdb fed the multiplex PCR reads into MiXCR, producing one record per CDR3 protein. The repertoire has 500,000 to 550,000 distinct CDR3 sequences, just under 20% of them found once; the top ten carry about 50%. About this clonotype itself: As yet, its antigen is unknown.

Notes on the study in general: Median prediction lead before ophthalmopathy onset was 6.5 to 7 months with the model.

J is TRBJ2-3 and V is TRBV9; D gene unclear. This clonotype was sampled from a man aged 40-50 years with Graves' ophthalmopathy. The material sequenced was blood. The CDR3 DNA reads as TGTGCCAGCAGCGTAGGCTCCCCACACGCAGATACGCAGTATTTT. This codes for CASSVGSPHADTQYF. The full variable domain, rest sourced from reference TRBV9 and TRBJ2-3, is DSGVTQTPKHLITATGQRVTLRCSPRSGDLSVYWYQQSLDQGLQFLIQYYNGEERAKGNILERFSAQQFPDLHSELNLSSLELGDSALYFCASSVGSPHADTQYFGPGTRLTVL.